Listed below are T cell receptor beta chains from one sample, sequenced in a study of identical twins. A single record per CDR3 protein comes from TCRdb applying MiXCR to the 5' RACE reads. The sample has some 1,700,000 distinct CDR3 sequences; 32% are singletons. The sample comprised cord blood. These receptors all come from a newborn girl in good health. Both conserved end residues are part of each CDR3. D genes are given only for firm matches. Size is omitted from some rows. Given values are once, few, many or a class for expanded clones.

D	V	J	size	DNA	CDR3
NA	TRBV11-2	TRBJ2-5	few	TGTGCCAGCAGCTTACCTCGTAATTTGTGGTCAGGGAGAGGGGAGACCCAGTACTTC	CASSLPRNLWSGRGETQYF
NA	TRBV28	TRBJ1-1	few	TGTGCCAGCAGTTCCGCTGCGGCAGGGAGTGTGAACACTGAAGCTTTCTTT	CASSSAAAGSVNTEAFF
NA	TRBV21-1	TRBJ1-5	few	TGTGCCAGCAACGCAACGACAGGGAGCAATCAGCCCCAGCATTTT	CASNATTGSNQPQHF
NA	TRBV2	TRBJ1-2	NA	TGTGCCAGCAGCTCCGTAGGGAGTAGTAACTATGGCTACACCTTC	CASSSVGSSNYGYTF
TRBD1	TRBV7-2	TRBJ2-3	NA	TGTGCCAGCAGCTTAGCCGGGACAGGGTTTTCCGATACGCAGTATTTT	CASSLAGTGFSDTQYF
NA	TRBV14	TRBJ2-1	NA	TGTGCCAGCAGCCAAGATAGGCTAGCTATGTTCTTC	CASSQDRLAMFF
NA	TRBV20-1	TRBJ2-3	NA	TGCAGTGCTCCTAATATAGCTAGGACAGATACGCAGTATTTT	CSAPNIARTDTQYF
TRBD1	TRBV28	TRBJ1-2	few	TGTGCCAGCAAACCCCCTGACAGGGGCCGGCATGGCTACACCTTC	CASKPPDRGRHGYTF
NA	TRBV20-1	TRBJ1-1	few	TGCAGTGCTAGTGGGTTTCCAGGGAGGACTGAAGCTTTCTTT	CSASGFPGRTEAFF
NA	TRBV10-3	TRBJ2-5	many	TGTGCCATCAGCGAACCCCCGGCCCCAGAGACCCAGTACTTC	CAISEPPAPETQYF
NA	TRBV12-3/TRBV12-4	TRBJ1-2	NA	TGTGCCAGCAGTTTCAGGGCAGGGAAGGCTGATGGCTACACCTTC	CASSFRAGKADGYTF
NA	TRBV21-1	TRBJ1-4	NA	TGTGCCAGCAGCAAAGCGGGGACTAATGAAAAACTGTTTTTT	CASSKAGTNEKLFF
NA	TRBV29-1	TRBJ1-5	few	TGCAGCGTTGGACTCAATAGCAATCAGCCCCAGCATTTT	CSVGLNSNQPQHF
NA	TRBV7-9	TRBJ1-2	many	TGTGCCAGCAGCTTCGGGGCGGACTATGGCTACACCTTC	CASSFGADYGYTF
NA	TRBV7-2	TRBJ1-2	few	TGTGCCAGCAGCCGACTACAGGGAGGGTATGGCTACACCTTC	CASSRLQGGYGYTF
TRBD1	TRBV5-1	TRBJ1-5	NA	TGCGCCAGCAGCTTGTTCCGGGACAGACCTAATCAGCCCCAGCATTTT	CASSLFRDRPNQPQHF
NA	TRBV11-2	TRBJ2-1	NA	TGTGCCAGCAGCTCAGGGGCCAGTGAGCTGTTCTTC	CASSSGASELFF
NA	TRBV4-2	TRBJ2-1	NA	TGTGCCAGCAGCCAAGTAGCCGGCGATGAGGAGTTCTTC	CASSQVAGDEEFF
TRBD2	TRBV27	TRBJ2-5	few	TGTGCCAGCAGTTGGGGACTAGCGGCTTACAATGAGCAGTACTTC	CASSWGLAAYNEQYF
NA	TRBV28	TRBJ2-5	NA	TGTGCCAGAAGTTTCCTAGACAGCCAAGAGACCCAGTACTTC	CARSFLDSQETQYF
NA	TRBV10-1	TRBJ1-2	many	TGCGCCAGCAGTGACCTCTATGGCTACACCTTC	CASSDLYGYTF
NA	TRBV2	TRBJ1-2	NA	TGTGCCATCCTCCAGGGGACTCCTATAGGCTACACCTTC	CAILQGTPIGYTF
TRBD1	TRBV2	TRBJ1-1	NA	TGTGCCAGCAGCCCCACGGACAGGGCCGGAGCTTTCTTT	CASSPTDRAGAFF
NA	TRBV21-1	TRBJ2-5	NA	TGTGCCAGCAGCAAAGAGGGGCTAGCGGGAGCCACATTAATAGAGACCCAGTACTTC	CASSKEGLAGATLIETQYF
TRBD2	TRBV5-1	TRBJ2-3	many	TGCGCCAGCAGCACAGGACTTGCGGGGGGCACAGATACGCAGTATTTT	CASSTGLAGGTDTQYF
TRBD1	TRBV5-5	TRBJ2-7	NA	TGTGCCAGCAGCTTCCGGACAGGGAACTACGAGCAGTACTTC	CASSFRTGNYEQYF
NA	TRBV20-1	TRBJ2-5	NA	TGCAGTCCTCGGAGACCCCAAGAGACCCAGTACTTC	CSPRRPQETQYF
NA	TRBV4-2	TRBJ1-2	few	TGTGCCAGCAGCCAAGATCGCGGCAGCCACTATGGCTACACCTTC	CASSQDRGSHYGYTF
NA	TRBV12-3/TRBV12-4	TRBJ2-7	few	TGTGCCAGCAGTTTGAGGACTACCCGCGAGCAGTACTTC	CASSLRTTREQYF
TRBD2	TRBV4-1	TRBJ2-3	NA	TGCGCCAGCAGCCAAGTTCGGACTAGCGGGCGCACAGATACGCAGTATTTT	CASSQVRTSGRTDTQYF
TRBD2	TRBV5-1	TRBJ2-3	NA	TGCGCCAGCAGCTTTACTAGCGGGGGGTCCTTCACAGATACGCAGTATTTT	CASSFTSGGSFTDTQYF